Below are 21 T cell receptor beta chains sequenced from a single sample in a study of blood T cells in healthy people across ages. A second PCR of 7 to 11 cycles used a sample-barcoded 5' primer and a J-beta primer mix. In TCRdb, the 5' RACE reads were re-called with MiXCR into one record per CDR3 protein. Here the sample spans some 320,000 distinct CDR3 sequences, roughly 29% being singletons. The sequencing sample was made of blood. These receptors were taken from a woman in her sixties or seventies in good health.

This clonotype came up a few times. This chain uses TRBV7-9 with TRBJ1-2; D unresolved. Germline assignment: CDR1 SEHNR and CDR2 FQNEAQ (reference sequence). CDR3 length: 16 residues. Trimming took 4 bases from V and 1 from J, leaving 16 bases between them. CDR3 in DNA: TGTGCCAGCAGCTCATTAGACGGACTAATTAACTATGGCTACACCTTC. It specifies CASSSLDGLINYGYTF.

This clonotype showed up many times. The chain recombines TRBV4-1 with TRBJ2-1; no firm D call. The V gene's germline CDR1 is MGHRA and CDR2 YSYEKL. The CDR3 has 13 amino acids. V lost 8 bases to trimming and J lost 2 bases, with 10 bases between them. The CDR3 DNA reads as TGCGCCAGCGCCGGCCAGCCCTACAATGAGCAGTTCTTC. Amino acids: CASAGQPYNEQFF.

This clonotype has a handful of counts. The chain couples TRBV20-1 to TRBJ2-5; perhaps TRBD2 as D (6 bases). V lost 5 bases and J lost 5, with 6 bases in between. The CDR3 spans 10 residues. The germline CDR1 and CDR2 sequences are DFQATT and SNEGSKA (reference sequence). The CDR3 DNA reads TGCAGTGCTGGGAGGGAGACCCAGTACTTC. It encodes CSAGRETQYF.

The chain uses TRBV2 and TRBJ2-5; D remains ambiguous. The CDR3 is 11 residues long. Trimming pared 9 bases from V and 4 bases from J, leaving 9 bases between. Germline V gene data show CDR1 as SNHLY and CDR2 as FYNNEI. The CDR3 DNA reads as TGTGCCAGTTCGGCGGTAGAGACCCAGTACTTC. It yields the protein CASSAVETQYF.

This clonotype was counted a few times. This chain joins TRBV15 and TRBJ1-4, with a possible D match to TRBD1 (5 bases). This CDR3 spans 13 amino acids. Germline values: CDR1 LNHNV, CDR2 YYDKDF (reference sequence). Trimming removed 1 base from V and 8 bases from J, with 8 bases in between. DNA of the CDR3: TGTGCCACCAGCAGAGGCAGGGTAGAAAAACTGTTTTTT. Translation gives CATSRGRVEKLFF.

J is TRBJ2-5 and V is TRBV20-1; D not resolved. The last part of the DNA fits TRBJ2-7 better; the J call may be wrong. This CDR3 spans 11 amino acids. Germline lookup yields CDR1 DFQATT and CDR2 SNEGSKA (reference sequence). The CDR3 DNA follows: TGCAGTGCTAGTTATCCGACCGAGCAGTACTTC. Translation gives CSASYPTEQYF.

In this sample, this clonotype turned up a few times. The chain has TRBV20-1 and TRBJ2-1; D may be TRBD2 (5 bases). Germline values: CDR1 DFQATT, CDR2 SNEGSKA (reference sequence). The CDR3 consists of 17 residues. V lost 4 bases and J lost 6, with 25 bases in between. CDR3 DNA sequence: TGCAGTGCTACCAACATTCAAAGACTAACCCCCAGCAATGAGCAGTTCTTC. It yields the protein CSATNIQRLTPSNEQFF.

The J gene is TRBJ2-5, the V gene TRBV7-2, with 10 bases aligning to TRBD2. The CDR3 consists of 16 residues. Trimming at V came to 4 bases and at J to 4 bases, leaving 9 bases not matched to a gene. Germline V gene data show CDR1 as SGHTA and CDR2 as FQGNSA. The CDR3 nucleotides are TGTGCCAGCAGCTCGGCTAGCGGGAGAGTGGGAGAGACCCAGTACTTC. It codes for CASSSASGRVGETQYF.

The J gene is TRBJ1-4, the V gene TRBV6-5; 7 nucleotides line up with TRBD1. The CDR3 covers 16 residues. V was clipped by 6 bases and J by 5 bases; unmatched bases: 12. The germline gives CDR1 MNHEY, CDR2 SVGAGI. CDR3: CASRRKPGQMNEKLFF. The CDR3 DNA reads as TGTGCCAGCAGACGGAAACCGGGACAGATGAATGAAAAACTGTTTTTT.

The table lists this clonotype with a few counts. V and J are TRBV9 and TRBJ2-2; the D is unclear. CDR3 size: 16 residues. In germline, CDR1 is SGDLS, CDR2 YYNGEE. V dropped 0 bases and J dropped 1 base, with 10 bases sitting between them. In DNA, the CDR3 is TGTGCCAGCAGCGTAGGGCATAGTGGGAACACCGGGGAGCTGTTTTTT. It is translated as CASSVGHSGNTGELFF.

This clonotype was detected only a few times. CDR3 in DNA: TGCGCCAGCAGCCAAGATCGCGGAAACACCATATATTTT. Encoded protein: CASSQDRGNTIYF. V and J are TRBV4-1 and TRBJ1-3, with unresolved D. The V gene lost 0 bases and the J gene lost 4 bases, with 4 bases spanning the gap. The CDR3 spans 13 residues. Germline-derived CDR1 and CDR2 are MGHRA and YSYEKL.

The chain uses TRBV7-2 and TRBJ1-1, with D unresolved. Germline CDR1 and CDR2: SGHTA and FQGNSA. Trimming took off 3 bases at V and 6 bases at J, with 8 bases between the two ends. CDR3 length: 12 residues. DNA for the CDR3: TGTGCCAGCAGCTTTAGGCTGGCTGAAGCTTTCTTT. As protein: CASSFRLAEAFF.

V and J are TRBV7-2 and TRBJ1-4; D is ambiguous. Germline assignment: CDR1 SGHTA and CDR2 FQGNSA. This CDR3 region has 14 residues. V was cut by 5 bases and J by 4 bases, with 11 bases left in between. The CDR3 region has the DNA TGTGCCAGCAGCCGCGCGCAGCGTAATGAAAAACTGTTTTTT. Protein: CASSRAQRNEKLFF.

The chain uses TRBV7-2 and TRBJ2-7, with 11 nucleotides matching TRBD2. CDR1 is SGHTA and CDR2 is FQGNSA in the germline V gene. The CDR3 sequence is 17 residues long. V shed 1 base, J shed 4 bases, and the junction held 9 bases outside the gene matches. Here the CDR3 reads CASSLDLAGGRRYEQYF. CDR3 bases: TGTGCCAGCAGCTTAGACCTAGCGGGAGGTCGGCGATACGAGCAGTACTTC.

This clonotype was found a few times. The chain recombines TRBV18 with TRBJ2-3; D gene ambiguous. The V end lost 1 base, the J end lost 4 bases, and 6 bases lay between the germline ends. The CDR3 spans 13 residues. CDR1 is KGHSH and CDR2 is LQKENI in the germline V gene. The CDR3 nucleotides read TGTGCCAGCTCACCACTGGGCTCAGATACGCAGTATTTT. Protein product: CASSPLGSDTQYF.

V is TRBV12-3 or TRBV12-4 and J is TRBJ2-1, with 12 bases lining up with TRBD1. This CDR3 is built from 22 residues. Trimming at V came to 0 bases and at J to 4 bases, leaving 19 bases not matched to a gene. The CDR3 DNA sequence: TGTGCCAGCAGTTTAGCGCTGGGACAGGGGGCGGAGGGGACTTCGAATTACAATGAGCAGTTCTTC. This encodes CASSLALGQGAEGTSNYNEQFF.

The chain has TRBV29-1 and TRBJ1-2; 10 bases map to TRBD1. V lost 4 bases to trimming and J lost 5 bases; unmatched junction nucleotides: 16. Looked up from germline, CDR1 is SQVTM and CDR2 is ANQGSEA. This CDR3 contains 17 residues. The CDR3 bases are TGCAGCGTTGCTGTCCGGGGACAGGGGAGGACAGTGTATGGCTACACCTTC. As protein: CSVAVRGQGRTVYGYTF.

This clonotype showed up just a few times. The chain joins TRBV6-5 to TRBJ2-6, with D uncertain. CDR1 is MNHEY, CDR2 SVGAGI, per germline. The CDR3 totals 16 residues. With 0 bases removed from V and 3 bases from J, the gap between germline ends came to 9 bases. The CDR3 coding sequence is TGTGCCAGCAGTTACTCGATAGTCGGTGGGGCCAACGTCCTGACTTTC. Amino acids: CASSYSIVGGANVLTF.

This clonotype has ten or more counts. The chain links TRBV29-1 to TRBJ2-5; D is uncertain. The V and J ends lost 7 bases and 5 bases respectively, with 17 bases between them. This CDR3 is 13 amino acids long. Germline V gene sequence: CDR1 SQVTM, CDR2 ANQGSEA. CDR3 in amino acids: CSESRGVRETQYF. The CDR3 DNA reads TGCAGCGAGAGTAGAGGAGTTAGGGAGACCCAGTACTTC.

This clonotype has only a few counts. This chain joins TRBV9 and TRBJ2-1; TRBD2 agrees at 7 bases. CDR1 and CDR2 from the germline V gene are SGDLS and YYNGEE. The length of the CDR3 is 15 residues. Trimming removed 3 bases from V and 8 bases from J; junction bases left unmatched: 11. CDR3 region: CASSAREGLMDEQFF. CDR3 nucleotides: TGTGCCAGCAGCGCGAGGGAGGGCCTGATGGATGAGCAGTTCTTC.

This clonotype turned up a few times. The V and J genes are TRBV7-2 and TRBJ1-1, with 11 nucleotides matching TRBD1. The CDR3 is 15 residues long. Looked up from germline, CDR1 is SGHTA and CDR2 is FQGNSA. The V and J ends lost 2 bases and 5 bases, in that order; junction bases with no gene match: 4. CDR3 sequence (DNA): TGTGCCAGCAGCTTAACAGGACAGGGGGCTACTGAAGCTTTCTTT. Amino acid sequence: CASSLTGQGATEAFF.